This is a list of T cell receptor beta chains from one sample in a study of blood T cell repertoires in COVID-19. Using immunoSEQ multiplex PCR, the repertoire was profiled, and TCRdb retains in-frame clones only, with some absent. The sample has about 390,000 clones; over 75% are singletons. Source material: peripheral blood. The receptors shown here come from a woman aged 60-70 years with COVID-19, enrolled during active disease. CDR3s include the opening cysteine and the closing phenylalanine or tryptophan. The D gene is left open where the match is weak. Size tells how often a clone was seen (once, few, many) or the class of an expanded clone, and some rows leave it out.

j_gene | d_gene | len | v_gene | abundance | CDR3nt | CDR3aa
TRBJ1-3 | . | 14 | TRBV21-1 | many | TGTGCCAGCACAAAGGGGTACTCTGGAAACACCATATATTTT | CASTKGYSGNTIYF
TRBJ2-3 | TRBD2 | 16 | TRBV9 | . | TGTGCCAGCAGCGCCGGGACTAGCGCCCTGCGAGATACGCAGTATTTT | CASSAGTSALRDTQYF
TRBJ1-3 | . | 13 | TRBV5-4 | . | TGTGCCAGCAGCTTAGACATTGGAAACACCATATATTTT | CASSLDIGNTIYF
TRBJ2-5 | TRBD2 | 15 | TRBV7-2 | . | TGTGCCAGCAGCTTAGACGGGGGGGCGGGAGAGACCCAGTACTTC | CASSLDGGAGETQYF
TRBJ1-2 | TRBD1 | 16 | TRBV6-5 | . | TGTGCCAGCAGTTACCCGACAGGGGCGCTCGGCTATGGCTACACCTTC | CASSYPTGALGYGYTF
TRBJ1-2 | . | 14 | TRBV7-9 | once | TGTGCCAGCAGCCCGAGGGGGAGGGGCTATGGCTACACCTTC | CASSPRGRGYGYTF
TRBJ2-7 | TRBD1 | 14 | TRBV5-1 | . | TGCGCCAGCAGCTGGGGGGACAGGGCTTACGAGCAGTACTTC | CASSWGDRAYEQYF
TRBJ2-2 | TRBD2 | 13 | TRBV19 | . | TGTGCCAGTACTACTAGCGTAACCGGGGAGCTGTTTTTT | CASTTSVTGELFF
TRBJ1-6 | . | 16 | TRBV3-1/TRBV3-2 | once | TGTGCCAGCAGCCAGAGCGCCGCCCTTTATAATTCACCCCTCCACTTT | CASSQSAALYNSPLHF
TRBJ1-2 | . | 13 | TRBV14 | . | TGTGCCAGCAGCCAAGATCTACGCCAACGCTACACCTTC | CASSQDLRQRYTF
TRBJ2-7 | . | 15 | TRBV24-1 | . | TGTGCCACCAGTGATTCAGGTCAGGGGAACTACGAGCAGTACTTC | CATSDSGQGNYEQYF
TRBJ2-1 | TRBD2 | 16 | TRBV6-5 | many | TGTGCCAGCAGTTACTCTAGCGGGGGGGCCTACAATGAGCAGTTCTTC | CASSYSSGGAYNEQFF
TRBJ1-2 | TRBD1 | 13 | TRBV7-2 | . | TGTGCCAGCAGACAAACAGGGGGTTATGGCTACACCTTC | CASRQTGGYGYTF
TRBJ1-4 | TRBD1 | 15 | TRBV9 | . | TGTGCCAGCAGCGCCGGGACAGGGGGGAATGAAAAACTGTTTTTT | CASSAGTGGNEKLFF
TRBJ2-7 | TRBD1 | 15 | TRBV7-8 | . | TGTGCCAGCAGGCCATGGGGACAGGGAGCCTCCGAGCAGTACTTC | CASRPWGQGASEQYF
TRBJ2-1 | TRBD2 | 15 | TRBV5-1 | . | TGCGCCAGCAGAGAGACTAGCGACTACTACAATGAGCAGTTCTTC | CASRETSDYYNEQFF
TRBJ2-5 | TRBD1 | 14 | TRBV11-2 | . | TGTGCCAGCAGCTTATTGGGACAGGGAGAGACCCAGTACTTC | CASSLLGQGETQYF
TRBJ1-6 | . | 14 | TRBV9 | . | TGTGCCAGCAGCGCTTACAGGGATGGTTCACCCCTCCACTTT | CASSAYRDGSPLHF
TRBJ2-5 | TRBD1 | 14 | TRBV18 | . | TGTGCCAGCTCACCCGGGACAGGGCAAGAGACCCAGTACTTC | CASSPGTGQETQYF
TRBJ1-6 | . | 14 | TRBV2 | . | TGTGCCAGCATTCGGGGGGTGTATAATTCACCCCTCCACTTT | CASIRGVYNSPLHF
TRBJ1-3 | TRBD1 | 17 | TRBV19 | . | TGTGCCAGTAGTATTATCGGGACAGCTAACTCTGGAAACACCATATATTTT | CASSIIGTANSGNTIYF
TRBJ1-1 | . | 13 | TRBV3-1/TRBV3-2 | few | TGTGCCAGCAGCCCAAGCGGAGGGATTGAAGCTTTCTTT | CASSPSGGIEAFF
TRBJ1-1 | . | 11 | TRBV12-3/TRBV12-4 | . | TGTGCCAGCAGTTTAGGACAGAATGCTTTCTTT | CASSLGQNAFF
TRBJ1-5 | TRBD1 | 14 | TRBV10-3 | . | TGTGCCATCAGTCCCACCGGGACAGGCTTGCCCCAGCATTTT | CAISPTGTGLPQHF